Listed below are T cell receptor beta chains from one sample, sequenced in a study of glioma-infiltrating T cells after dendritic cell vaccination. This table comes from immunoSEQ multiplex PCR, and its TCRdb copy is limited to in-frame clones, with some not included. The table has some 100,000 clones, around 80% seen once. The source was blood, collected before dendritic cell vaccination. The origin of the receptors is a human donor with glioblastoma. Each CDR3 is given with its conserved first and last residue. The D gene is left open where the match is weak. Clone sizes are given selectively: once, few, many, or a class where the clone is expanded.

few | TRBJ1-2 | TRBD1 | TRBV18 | TGTGCCAGCTCACCATACCGGGACAGTCGCGACTATGGCTACACCTTC | CASSPYRDSRDYGYTF
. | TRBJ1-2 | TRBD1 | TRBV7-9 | TGTGCCAGCAGCAAACAGGGGGCCGGGCGAAACTATGGCTACACCTTC | CASSKQGAGRNYGYTF
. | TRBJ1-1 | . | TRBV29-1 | TGCAGCGCCCAAAGGGGGGGCGACACTGAAGCTTTCTTT | CSAQRGGDTEAFF
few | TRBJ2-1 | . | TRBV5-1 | TGCGCCACCAGGGGGGGGTATGATGAGCAGTTCTTC | CATRGGYDEQFF
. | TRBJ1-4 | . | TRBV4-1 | TGCGCCAGCAGCCTTAGGGGGATGGTGACTAATGAAAAACTGTTTTTT | CASSLRGMVTNEKLFF
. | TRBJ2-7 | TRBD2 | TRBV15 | TGTGCCACCAGCAGGCCGCCGGGACTAGCGGGAGGGCCAACCTACGAGCAGTACTTC | CATSRPPGLAGGPTYEQYF
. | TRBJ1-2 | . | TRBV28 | TGTGCCACCCCGGACAGTACTAACTATGGCTACACCTTC | CATPDSTNYGYTF
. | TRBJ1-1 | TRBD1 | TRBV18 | TGTGCCAGCTCACCACGACAGGGGGCGGTTGGTCGGGCTTTCTTT | CASSPRQGAVGRAFF
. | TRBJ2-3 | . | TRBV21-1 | TGTGCCAGCTGGGGAGGGAGACGGGCAGATACGCAGTATTTT | CASWGGRRADTQYF
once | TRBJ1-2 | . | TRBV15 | TGTGCCACCAGCAGAGGCCCGGGGGGGTATGGCTACACCTTC | CATSRGPGGYGYTF
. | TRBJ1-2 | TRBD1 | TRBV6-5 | TGTGCCAGCAGTTCCCGGGGACAGGGGAACTATGGCTACACCTTC | CASSSRGQGNYGYTF
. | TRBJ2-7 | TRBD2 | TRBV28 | TGTGCCAGCAGGGGGACTAGCGGGAGTAACGAGCAGTACTTC | CASRGTSGSNEQYF
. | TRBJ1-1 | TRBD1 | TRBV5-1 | TGCGCCAGCAGCCCAGACAGGGCATCGAACACTGAAGCTTTCTTT | CASSPDRASNTEAFF
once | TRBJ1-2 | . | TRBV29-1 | TGCAGCGTTGAGGGTGGGAGCGGCTACACCTTC | CSVEGGSGYTF
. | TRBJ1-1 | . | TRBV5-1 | TGCGCCAGCAGCTTAGTGTCCAGGGGAGACACTGAAGCTTTCTTT | CASSLVSRGDTEAFF
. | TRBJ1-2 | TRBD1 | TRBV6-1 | TGTGCCAGCAGCCTCAGGGGGCATAACTATGGCTACACCTTC | CASSLRGHNYGYTF
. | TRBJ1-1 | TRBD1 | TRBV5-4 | TGTGCCAGCAGCTCTCCGGGACAGGGAAACACTGAAGCTTTCTTT | CASSSPGQGNTEAFF
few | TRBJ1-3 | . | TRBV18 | TGTGCCAGCTCACCCGTGGAAGAGGCCTCTGGAAACACCATATATTTT | CASSPVEEASGNTIYF
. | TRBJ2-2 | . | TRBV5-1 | TGCGCCAGCAGCTTGGAGGCTAGGGGGGAGCTGTTTTTT | CASSLEARGELFF
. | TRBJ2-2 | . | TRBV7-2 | TGTGCCAGCAGCTCAAAAATCGGGACTTGGGGGACCGGGGAGCTGTTTTTT | CASSSKIGTWGTGELFF
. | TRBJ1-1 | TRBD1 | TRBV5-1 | TGCGCCAGCAGCCGTTCCGGACAGGTTACTGAAGCTTTCTTT | CASSRSGQVTEAFF
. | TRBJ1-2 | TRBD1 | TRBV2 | TGTGCCAGCAGTCCCTACGGACAGGGGTTTGGCTACACCTTC | CASSPYGQGFGYTF
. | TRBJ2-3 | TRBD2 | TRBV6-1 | TGTGCTAGCAGTGGACCGGGACTAGCGGACACAGATACGCAGTATTTT | CASSGPGLADTDTQYF
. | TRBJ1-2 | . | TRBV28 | TGTGCCAGCAGTTTTTGGAGCGGCTACACCTTC | CASSFWSGYTF
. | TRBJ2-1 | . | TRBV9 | TGTGCCAGCAGCGACGGGAGCTCCTACAATGAGCAGTTCTTC | CASSDGSSYNEQFF
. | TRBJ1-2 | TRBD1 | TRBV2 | TGTGCCAGCAGCTCGGGACAGGGATACTATGGCTACACCTTC | CASSSGQGYYGYTF
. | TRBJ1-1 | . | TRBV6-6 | TGTGCCAGCAGGGCCCAGGGGTATTCGGAAGCTTTCTTT | CASRAQGYSEAFF
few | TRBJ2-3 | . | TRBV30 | TGTGCCTGGAGTGCCCTAGCGCAAAACACAGATACGCAGTATTTT | CAWSALAQNTDTQYF